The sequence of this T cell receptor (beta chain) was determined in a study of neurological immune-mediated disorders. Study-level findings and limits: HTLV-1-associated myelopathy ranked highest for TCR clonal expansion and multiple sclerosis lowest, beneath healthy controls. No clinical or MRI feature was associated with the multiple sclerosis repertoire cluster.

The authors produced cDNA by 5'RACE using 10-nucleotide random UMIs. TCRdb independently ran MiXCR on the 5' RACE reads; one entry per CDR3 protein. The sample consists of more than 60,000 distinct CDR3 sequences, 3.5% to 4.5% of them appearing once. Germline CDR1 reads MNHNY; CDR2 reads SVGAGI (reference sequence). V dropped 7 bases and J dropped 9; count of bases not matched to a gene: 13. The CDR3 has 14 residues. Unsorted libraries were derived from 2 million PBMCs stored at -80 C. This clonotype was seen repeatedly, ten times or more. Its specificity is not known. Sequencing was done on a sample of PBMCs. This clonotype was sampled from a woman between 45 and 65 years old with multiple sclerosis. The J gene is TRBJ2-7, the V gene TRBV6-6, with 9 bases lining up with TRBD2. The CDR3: CASTVQAGGEGQYF. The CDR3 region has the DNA TGTGCCAGCACCGTACAGGCGGGAGGGGAAGGGCAGTACTTC.